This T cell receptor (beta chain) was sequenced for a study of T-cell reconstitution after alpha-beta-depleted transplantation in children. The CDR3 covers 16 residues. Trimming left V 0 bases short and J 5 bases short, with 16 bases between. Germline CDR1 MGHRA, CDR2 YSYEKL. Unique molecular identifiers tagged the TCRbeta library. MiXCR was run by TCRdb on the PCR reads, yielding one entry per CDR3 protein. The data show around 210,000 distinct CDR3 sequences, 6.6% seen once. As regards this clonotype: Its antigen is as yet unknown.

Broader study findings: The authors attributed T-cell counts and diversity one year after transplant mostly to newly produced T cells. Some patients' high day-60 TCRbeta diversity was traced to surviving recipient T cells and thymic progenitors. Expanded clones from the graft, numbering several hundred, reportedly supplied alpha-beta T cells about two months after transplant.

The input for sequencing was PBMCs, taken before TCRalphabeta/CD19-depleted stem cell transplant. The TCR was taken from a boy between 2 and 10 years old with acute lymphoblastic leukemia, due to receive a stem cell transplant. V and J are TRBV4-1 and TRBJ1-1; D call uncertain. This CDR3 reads CASSQDLGGLRTEAFF. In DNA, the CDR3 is TGCGCCAGCAGCCAAGACTTAGGAGGGCTCCGGACTGAAGCTTTCTTT.